The present entry profiles one T cell receptor beta chain with its context. Its antigen is unknown. Base qualities are not recorded, but no much larger clone differs from it by a single base. This entry belongs to a study of T cells in Graves' hyperthyroidism and ophthalmopathy (dated by TCRdb to the late 2010s). The study in broad terms: Peripheral blood samples were taken at initial diagnosis, before any treatment was given. TCR V-J signatures able to tell the groups apart were searched for in a discovery cohort of 95 to 100 patients, of whom 43 had Graves' ophthalmopathy and roughly 57 had stable Graves' hyperthyroidism. Prospective prediction of ophthalmopathy was tested in an independent validation cohort consisting of fewer than 20 hyperthyroidism patients and 17 patients who later progressed to ophthalmopathy. The approximately 98 discovery patients were randomly divided into training and test sets at a 7:3 ratio. Thyroid tissue and blood T-cell repertoires from several Graves' hyperthyroidism patients were also compared in the study. Once sampling was done, hyperthyroidism patients were given methimazole at a starting dose of 30 mg daily, whereas ophthalmopathy patients were given high-dose intravenous methylprednisolone. The paper reports TCR Vbeta CDR3 sequencing of approximately 140 peripheral blood samples: 40 to 45 ophthalmopathy, around 80 hyperthyroidism and around 17 progressor patients.

The investigation overall reported the following: Most expanded thyroid clonotypes (frequency above 0.001) were also detected in blood, suggesting blood repertoires may reflect thyroid immune responses. Ophthalmopathy was separated from stable hyperthyroidism by a 13 V-J signature model, with about 86% sensitivity and approximately 81% specificity obtained in cross-validation and 80%/75% obtained in testing. In validation, the model predicted progression to ophthalmopathy with roughly 70% sensitivity and less than 75% specificity, a median of roughly seven months before onset. No statistical method was used to set the sample size in advance, and investigators knew the group allocation.

In the germline V gene (reference sequence), CDR1 corresponds to MNHEY and CDR2 to SMNVEV. There are 16 amino acids in the CDR3, from cysteine to phenylalanine inclusive. Only the CDR3 portion is preserved as DNA: 48 bases, with reading frame beginning at the first base. V is cut by 4 bases and J by 6 bases, and the space between the germline ends is 19 bases. The TCR beta CDR3 regions were amplified from the RNA transcripts. The TCR CDR3 was subjected to a first round of RT-PCR using the HTBI primer set and the Qiagen OneStep RT-PCR kit. A second multiplex PCR round built the libraries, followed by size selection and purification. The libraries were sequenced on an Illumina HiSeq2000 using paired-end 100 bp reads. The published analysis was carried out like this. SOAPnuke was used to process the raw data, throwing out any read that contained adapters or uncalled bases, had a mean Phred below 15, or lacked an exact constant-primer or identifier match. COPE v1.2.5 was used to merge high-quality paired reads, and clonotypes were defined as unique nucleotide sequences. Clonotypes were aligned to IMGT TRBV, TRBD and TRBJ reference segments using MiTCR v1.1. The analysis included only V-J combinations with a frequency above 0.0001, which together covered 99.2% of the repertoires. A TCS score was defined as the ratio of F50 (clonal expansion) to E x V (chaos), with BLOSUM62-based TCRdist applied between CDR3 peptides within each V-J. Welch's t-statistics and random forest reduced roughly 530 V-J features to 10 to 15, which were used in a naive Bayes classifier (R e1071). TCRdb reprocessed the public reads (quality trimming at Q25 with fastp, clone calling with MiXCR) and kept in-frame beta chains. Entries that share a CDR3 protein sequence are merged under the most common genes and DNA. The V and J calls follow TCRdb's processing rather than the paper's. The sample profile shows 350,000 to 400,000 distinct CDR3 sequences; more than 12% of them were found once. Over 25% of the sample rests with the top ten.

Graves' hyperthyroidism was defined as stable when no progression to ophthalmopathy occurred over 18 months of follow-up. Hyperthyroidism patients were newly diagnosed, had a disease duration of under 2 months, and were aged 18 to 65 years. The study excluded patients with uncontrolled infections, other autoimmune diseases, pregnancy or lactation. Diagnoses relied on clinical symptoms, serum thyroxine and TRAb, thyroid ultrasound and orbital computed tomography. Ficoll-Paque density gradient centrifugation was used to isolate PBMCs from 8.5 to 10 ml of fresh peripheral blood. Total RNA was extracted with Trizol reagent, and quality was checked on an Agilent 2100 Bioanalyzer.

Recombination linked TRBV27 to TRBJ2-1; the D region possibly corresponds to TRBD1 (6 bases align). Material: blood. This sequence was found in a woman younger than 45 with Graves' hyperthyroidism. The CDR3 protein: CASSYRYAGVSNEQFF. The nucleotide sequence is TGTGCCAGCAGTTACAGATACGCAGGGGTTTCCAATGAGCAGTTCTTC.